The 20 T cell receptor beta chains presented below share a single source sample, sequenced in a study of a mutant IDH1 vaccine in newly diagnosed glioma. Assay: immunoSEQ multiplex PCR; the TCRdb copy retains only in-frame clones and omits some. The top ten clones hold approximately 3.4% of a sample with 30,000 or so clones, about 80% of them seen once. These TCRs are of unknown antigen specificity. Time point of the sample: week 35, safety follow-up. Each dose of the vaccine consisted of 300 ug of mutant IDH1 20-mer peptide, with topical imiquimod. The sequencing used PBMCs, collected from a glioma patient whose treatment included an IDH1 peptide vaccine. All receptors come from a man in his forties or fifties with glioma. Some clones in this sample may be carry-over from other donors' samples.

V and J are TRBV5-8 and TRBJ1-4; no clear D. Trimming took 0 bases from V and 8 from J, leaving 11 bases between them. This CDR3 has 14 amino acids. Germline values: CDR1 SGHTS, CDR2 YDEGEE. The CDR3 DNA is TGTGCCAGCAGCTTGGCGGACGTTGGCGAAAAACTGTTTTTT. It is translated as CASSLADVGEKLFF. Using reference TRBV5-8 and TRBJ1-4 for the parts outside the CDR3, the full variable domain is EAGVTQSPTHLIKTRGQQATLRCSPISGHTSVYWYQQALGLGLQFLLWYDEGEERNRGNFPPRFSGRQFPNYSSELNVNALELEDSALYLCASSLADVGEKLFFGSGTQLSVL.

This chain uses TRBV4-1 with TRBJ1-4; perhaps TRBD1 as D (6 bases). The germline V and J ends were trimmed by 1 base and 5 bases, with 14 bases remaining between them. The CDR3 runs 16 residues. Germline-derived CDR1 and CDR2 are MGHRA and YSYEKL. The CDR3 DNA sequence: TGCGCCAGCAGCCAAGGCAGGGGACCTGGAAATGAAAAACTGTTTTTT. Protein: CASSQGRGPGNEKLFF.

The rearrangement links TRBV7-6 to TRBJ2-3, with D maybe TRBD2 (5 bases). Germline values: CDR1 SGHVS, CDR2 FNYEAQ. This CDR3 is 16 amino acids long. With 0 bases removed from V and 1 base from J, the gap between germline ends came to 11 bases. The CDR3 protein is CASSLAPGMGTDTQYF. The CDR3 DNA follows: TGTGCCAGCAGCTTAGCACCGGGGATGGGCACAGATACGCAGTATTTT.

The chain is built from TRBV6-1 and TRBJ1-5; weak D call: TRBD1 (6 bases). This CDR3 contains 14 residues. Per germline, CDR1 MNHNS and CDR2 SASEGT. Trimming removed 3 bases at V and 5 bases at J, with 11 bases between. CDR3 sequence: CASSDWAGDQPQHF. The CDR3 nucleotides read TGTGCCAGCAGTGATTGGGCAGGGGATCAGCCCCAGCATTTT.

The chain recombines TRBV6-5 with TRBJ2-2; the match to TRBD1 covers 7 bases. Germline loops: CDR1 MNHEY, CDR2 SVGAGI. The CDR3 spans 14 residues. V shed 6 bases and J 3 bases; nucleotides not matched to a gene: 4. The CDR3 protein is CASSSTGDTGELFF. CDR3 nucleotide sequence: TGTGCCAGCAGCAGTACAGGGGACACCGGGGAGCTGTTTTTT.

A few counts support this clone. The chain has TRBV5-6 and TRBJ1-2; TRBD1 matches at 7 bases. Trimming at V came to 3 bases and at J to 6 bases, leaving 11 bases not matched to a gene. Germline-derived CDR1 and CDR2 are SGHDT and YYEEEE. The CDR3 loop spans 15 amino acids. Here the CDR3 DNA reads TGTGCCAGCAGCTCCCCCGGGACAGAAACCCATGGCTACACCTTC. This translates into CASSSPGTETHGYTF.

The genes are TRBV9 and TRBJ1-2; TRBD1 is a possible D gene (5 bases). Looked up from germline, CDR1 is SGDLS and CDR2 is YYNGEE. CDR3 size: 15 residues. V was clipped by 0 bases and J by 3 bases, with 12 bases between them. The CDR3 loop is CASSVADSTYYGYTF. The CDR3 bases are TGTGCCAGCAGCGTAGCTGACAGTACTTACTATGGCTACACCTTC.

This clone appeared a single time. The CDR3 here is CASSSLAGAGADTQYF. The CDR3 bases are TGTGCCAGCAGCTCCTTAGCGGGGGCGGGGGCAGATACGCAGTATTTT. This chain joins TRBV5-5 and TRBJ2-3; 9 bases agree with TRBD2. The ends lost 3 bases at V and 4 bases at J; junction bases unmatched: 9. The germline V gene encodes CDR1 SGHKS and CDR2 YYEKEE (reference sequence). The CDR3 is 16 residues long.

By frequency in the sample, this clone is medium-sized. The CDR3 bases are TGTGCCAGCAGCTTCTTTAGGACTGAAGCTTTCTTT. Its protein product is CASSFFRTEAFF. The chain has TRBV11-2 and TRBJ1-1; no firm D call. The CDR3 spans 12 residues. The germline V and J ends were trimmed by 3 bases and 5 bases, with 7 bases remaining between them. Germline V gene data show CDR1 as SGHAT and CDR2 as FQNNGV. The full variable domain, its missing parts supplied by reference TRBV11-2 and TRBJ1-1, is EAGVAQSPRYKIIEKRQSVAFWCNPISGHATLYWYQQILGQGPKLLIQFQNNGVVDDSQLPKDRFSAERLKGVDSTLKIQPAKLEDSAVYLCASSFFRTEAFFGQGTRLTVV.

This clone has just a few counts. This sequence joins TRBV19 and TRBJ1-2; D not resolved. Germline CDR1 is LNHDA and CDR2 is SQIVND (reference sequence). The germline V and J ends were trimmed by 5 bases and 2 bases, with 6 bases remaining between them. The CDR3 runs 12 residues. CDR3 DNA sequence: TGTGCCAGTAGTCCAAGGAACTATGGCTACACCTTC. Translated: CASSPRNYGYTF.

This chain connects TRBV6-6 to TRBJ1-1; D ambiguous. V lost 2 bases and J 4 bases, leaving 8 bases between the germline ends. The V gene's germline CDR1 is MNHNY and CDR2 SVGAGI (reference sequence). The CDR3 totals 13 residues. CDR3 sequence reads: CASSYPKPTEAFF. Here the CDR3 DNA reads TGTGCCAGCAGTTACCCAAAGCCCACTGAAGCTTTCTTT.

The chain recombines TRBV27 with TRBJ2-5, with 7 positions matching TRBD2. The CDR3 is 15 amino acids. The germline V gene has CDR1 MNHEY and CDR2 SMNVEV (reference sequence). The junction had 8 bases not matched to a gene; V was cut back by 2 bases and J by 5 bases. The CDR3 is CASSLLGTNEETQYF. In DNA form, the CDR3 reads TGTGCCAGCAGTTTACTGGGGACTAACGAGGAGACCCAGTACTTC.

The chain uses TRBV7-6 and TRBJ2-3, with unresolved D. Germline assignment: CDR1 SGHVS and CDR2 FNYEAQ. V dropped 5 bases and J dropped 0 bases, with 12 bases sitting between them. The CDR3 covers 15 residues. CDR3 in amino acids: CASSEGLTSTDTQYF. The CDR3 DNA reads TGTGCCAGCAGCGAAGGGCTGACTAGCACAGATACGCAGTATTTT.

This sequence joins TRBV6-6 and TRBJ2-2; perhaps TRBD2 as D (6 bases). Trimming cost V 0 bases and J 6 bases, with 11 bases left between them. CDR1 is MNHNY and CDR2 is SVGAGI in the germline V gene (reference sequence). The CDR3 is 15 amino acids. The CDR3 bases are TGTGCCAGCAGTTACTCGGGGGGACGGGCCGGGGAGCTGTTTTTT. It translates to CASSYSGGRAGELFF.

V gene TRBV5-6 combines with J gene TRBJ2-6; D gene ambiguous. Trimming stripped 4 bases from V and 0 bases from J, with 14 bases between. Looked up from germline, CDR1 is SGHDT and CDR2 is YYEEEE. There are 17 residues in the CDR3. CDR3 in DNA: TGTGCCAGCAGCCCAGATATCTCGGACTCTGGGGCCAACGTCCTGACTTTC. Protein sequence: CASSPDISDSGANVLTF.

This clone has more than one count but fewer than ten. The J gene is TRBJ1-1, the V gene TRBV2; D is uncertain. This CDR3 is built from 13 residues. The germline gives CDR1 SNHLY, CDR2 FYNNEI. Trimming took off 4 bases at V and 1 base at J, with 7 bases between the two ends. In DNA, the CDR3 is TGTGCCAGCAGTGGGAGGGAGAACACTGAAGCTTTCTTT. This encodes CASSGRENTEAFF.

This clone occurred a few times. The chain has TRBV7-3 and TRBJ1-1; no reliable D call. Looked up from germline, CDR1 is SGHTA and CDR2 is FQGTGA. V lost 1 base and J lost 1, with 4 bases in between. This CDR3 spans 13 amino acids. The CDR3: CASSLMQNTEAFF. CDR3 nucleotides: TGTGCCAGCAGCTTAATGCAGAACACTGAAGCTTTCTTT.

The V gene is TRBV7-9, the J gene TRBJ2-3; TRBD2 matches at 13 bases. Germline assignment: CDR1 SEHNR and CDR2 FQNEAQ (reference sequence). V lost 1 base and J lost 2; bases outside the gene matches: 6. The CDR3 is made up of 18 amino acids. CDR3 sequence: CASSLVRLAGGPTDTQYF. The CDR3 nucleotides read TGTGCCAGCAGCTTAGTGCGACTAGCGGGGGGCCCCACAGATACGCAGTATTTT.

This clone was detected once. The genes are TRBV5-1 and TRBJ2-3; D is perhaps TRBD2 (6 bases). Germline values: CDR1 SGHRS, CDR2 YFSETQ. Trimming removed 6 bases from V and 5 bases from J, with 19 bases in between. CDR3 length equals 15 residues. CDR3 sequence: CASTTGGAREDTQYF. The DNA of the CDR3 is TGCGCCAGCACAACGGGCGGGGCCCGCGAAGATACGCAGTATTTT.

The CDR3 is CASSLRGPNTEAFF. The CDR3, as DNA: TGTGCCAGCAGCTTAAGAGGGCCGAACACTGAAGCTTTCTTT. The chain links TRBV7-6 to TRBJ1-1; the D is unclear. Trimming cost V 2 bases and J 1 base, with 8 bases left between them. The germline CDR1 and CDR2 sequences are SGHVS and FNYEAQ. CDR3 length: 14 residues.